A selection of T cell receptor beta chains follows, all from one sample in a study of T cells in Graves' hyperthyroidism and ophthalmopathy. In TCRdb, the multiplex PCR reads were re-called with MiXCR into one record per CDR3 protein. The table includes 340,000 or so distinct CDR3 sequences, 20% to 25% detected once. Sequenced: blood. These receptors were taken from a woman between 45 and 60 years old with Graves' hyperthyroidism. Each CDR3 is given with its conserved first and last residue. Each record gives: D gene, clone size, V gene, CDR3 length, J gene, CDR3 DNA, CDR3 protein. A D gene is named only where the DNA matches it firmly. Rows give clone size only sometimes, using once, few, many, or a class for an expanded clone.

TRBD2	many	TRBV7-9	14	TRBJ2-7	TGTGCCAGCAGCCCGGGACTAGCCCCCCACGAGCAGTACTTC	CASSPGLAPHEQYF
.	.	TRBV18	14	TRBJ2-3	TGTACCAGCTCACCCTTAGAGAGCACAGATACGCAGTATTTT	CTSSPLESTDTQYF
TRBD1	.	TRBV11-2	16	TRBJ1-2	TGTGCCAGCAGCTTCGCACCCTCGGGACAGAAAATAGGCTACACCTTC	CASSFAPSGQKIGYTF
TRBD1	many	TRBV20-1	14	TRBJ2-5	TGCAGTGCTAGATACAGGGGGCTGTGGGAGACCCAGTACTTC	CSARYRGLWETQYF
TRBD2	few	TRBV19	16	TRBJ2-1	TGTGCCAGTAGTCCCCGGCCTAGCGGGCGATACAATGAGCAGTTCTTC	CASSPRPSGRYNEQFF
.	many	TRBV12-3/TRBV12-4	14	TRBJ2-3	TGTGCCAGCAGATCCGGGACTAGCACAGATACGCAGTATTTT	CASRSGTSTDTQYF
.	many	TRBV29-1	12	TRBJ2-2	TGCAGCGTCTGGGGGCGCACCGGGGAGCTGTTTTTT	CSVWGRTGELFF
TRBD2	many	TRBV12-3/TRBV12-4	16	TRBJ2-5	TGTGCCAGCAGTTTAGAGGTGCGGGGGGGCCAAGAGACCCAGTACTTC	CASSLEVRGGQETQYF
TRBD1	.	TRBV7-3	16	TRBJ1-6	TGTGCCAGCAGCGTCGGACAGGGGGGAGAGAATTCACCCCTCCACTTT	CASSVGQGGENSPLHF
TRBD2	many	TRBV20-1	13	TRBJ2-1	TGCAGTGCTAGACTAGCGGGAGAGGGTGAGCAGTTCTTC	CSARLAGEGEQFF
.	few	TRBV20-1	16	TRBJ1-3	TGCAGTGCTAGCCCTTGGGGGCAATCCTCTGGAAACACCATATATTTT	CSASPWGQSSGNTIYF
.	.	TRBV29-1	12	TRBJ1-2	TGCAGCGTCGAGGCACGGAACTATGGCTACACCTTC	CSVEARNYGYTF
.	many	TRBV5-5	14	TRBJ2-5	TGTGCCAGCAGCCCCATCCCACGGCAAGAGACCCAGTACTTC	CASSPIPRQETQYF
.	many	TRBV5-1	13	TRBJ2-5	TGCGCCAGCAGCTTTGGGGGCTCAGAGACCCAGTACTTC	CASSFGGSETQYF
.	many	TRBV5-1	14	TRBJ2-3	TGCGCCAGCAGCCACGGCGGGGTGACAGATACGCAGTATTTT	CASSHGGVTDTQYF
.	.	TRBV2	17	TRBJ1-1	TGTGCCAGCAGCGAGGGACAAGGTAGACCCATGAACACTGAAGCTTTCTTT	CASSEGQGRPMNTEAFF
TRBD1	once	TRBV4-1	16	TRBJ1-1	TGCGCCAGCAGCGATAGGAGCAGGGGGAGGAACACTGAAGCTTTCTTT	CASSDRSRGRNTEAFF
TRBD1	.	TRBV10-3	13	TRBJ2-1	TGTGCCATCAGAGGACAGGGTAACAATGAGCAGTTCTTC	CAIRGQGNNEQFF
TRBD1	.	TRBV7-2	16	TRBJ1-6	TGTGCCAGCAGTTCGGGACAGGGTGGGTGGAATTCACCCCTCCACTTT	CASSSGQGGWNSPLHF
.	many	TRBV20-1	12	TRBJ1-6	TGCACCCCGGGGGGGGGTAGTTCACCCCTCCACTTT	CTPGGGSSPLHF
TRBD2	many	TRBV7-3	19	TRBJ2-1	TGTGCCAGCAGCCGCCCAGGCCATATAGCGGGAGGGACCTACAATGAGCAGTTCTTC	CASSRPGHIAGGTYNEQFF
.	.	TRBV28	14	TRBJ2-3	TGTGCCAGCAGTTCGACAGGGAGGGAGGATACGCAGTATTTT	CASSSTGREDTQYF
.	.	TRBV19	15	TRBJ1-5	TGTGCCAGTAGTATAGCGGGGGCCCGCGGGCAGCCCCAGCATTTT	CASSIAGARGQPQHF